A selection of T cell receptor beta chains follows, all from one sample in a study of T cell clonotyping in hematopoietic cell transplantation. Produced via immunoSEQ multiplex PCR; TCRdb's table is partial and in-frame only. The table includes 60,000 to 75,000 clones, approximately 94% detected once. The sequenced material came from peripheral blood mononuclear cells. All receptors come from a man aged 45-60 years in good health. Some clones in this sample may be carry-over from other donors' samples. Each CDR3 is given with its conserved first and last residue. A D gene is named only where the DNA matches it firmly. Not all rows give a size; the values are once, few, many and, for expanded clones, a class.

v_call,j_call,clone_size,d_call,cdr3_aa,cdr3_nt
TRBV13,TRBJ1-1,.,TRBD1,CASSLGGTVDFF,TGTGCCAGCAGCTTAGGCGGGACAGTAGATTTCTTT
TRBV30,TRBJ1-1,.,.,CAWRDPTGTTEAFF,TGTGCCTGGAGAGATCCTACAGGGACCACTGAAGCTTTCTTT
TRBV28,TRBJ2-2,.,.,CASSLYGPGELFF,TGTGCCAGCAGTTTATATGGACCCGGGGAGCTGTTTTTT
TRBV28,TRBJ1-2,.,TRBD1,CASSAPGQGDF,TGTGCCAGCAGTGCCCCGGGACAGGGAGACTTC
TRBV29-1,TRBJ2-1,.,.,CSVDSGTSYNEQFF,TGCAGCGTGGACTCCGGGACGTCCTACAATGAGCAGTTCTTC
TRBV9,TRBJ2-7,.,.,CASSPTNLASSYEQYF,TGTGCCAGCAGCCCGACAAATCTAGCGAGCTCCTACGAGCAGTACTTC
TRBV28,TRBJ1-5,.,.,CASSLLGQIEAQHF,TGTGCCAGCAGTTTATTGGGCCAGATCGAGGCCCAGCATTTT
TRBV14,TRBJ2-5,.,.,CASSHLGWAGETQYF,TGTGCCAGCAGCCACCTGGGTTGGGCGGGAGAGACCCAGTACTTC
TRBV11-2,TRBJ2-3,.,TRBD2,CASSSGLAGTDTQYF,TGTGCCAGCAGTTCCGGACTAGCGGGGACAGATACGCAGTATTTT
TRBV7-9,TRBJ2-1,.,TRBD1,CASSFPGQGNEQFF,TGTGCCAGCAGCTTTCCGGGACAGGGGAATGAGCAGTTCTTC
TRBV6-6,TRBJ2-2,.,.,CASTRDGELFF,TGTGCCAGCACGCGGGACGGGGAGCTGTTTTTT
TRBV7-9,TRBJ2-2,.,.,CASSLAVGVTGELFF,TGTGCCAGCAGCTTAGCGGTGGGGGTGACCGGGGAGCTGTTTTTT
TRBV13,TRBJ2-6,.,.,CASSLGSGANVLTF,TGTGCCAGCAGCTTAGGTTCTGGGGCCAACGTCCTGACTTTC
TRBV6-6,TRBJ1-5,.,.,CASSYEGRSNQPQHF,TGTGCCAGCAGTTACGAGGGTAGGAGCAATCAGCCCCAGCATTTT
TRBV30,TRBJ2-7,.,.,CAWKGNQSPYEQYF,TGTGCCTGGAAGGGAAACCAAAGCCCCTACGAGCAGTACTTC
TRBV28,TRBJ2-7,.,TRBD2,CASRESGTSYEQYF,TGTGCCAGCAGGGAGAGCGGGACGTCCTACGAGCAGTACTTC
TRBV5-1,TRBJ2-7,.,.,CASSQQGNGPYEQYF,TGCGCCAGCAGCCAACAGGGAAACGGCCCCTACGAGCAGTACTTC
TRBV28,TRBJ2-3,.,.,CASKDSNTDTQYF,TGTGCCAGCAAAGACAGTAACACAGATACGCAGTATTTT
TRBV7-2,TRBJ1-3,.,TRBD1,CASSLDRGTGNTIYF,TGTGCCAGCAGCTTGGACAGGGGGACTGGAAACACCATATATTTT
TRBV7-6,TRBJ2-1,.,.,CASSWRPAGSSYNEQFF,TGTGCCAGCAGCTGGAGACCGGCGGGAAGCTCCTACAATGAGCAGTTCTTC
TRBV27,TRBJ1-2,.,TRBD1,CASSSDRDYGYTF,TGTGCCAGCAGTTCCGACAGGGACTATGGCTACACCTTC
TRBV6-1,TRBJ2-6,once,.,CASSELGAGANVLTF,TGTGCCAGCAGTGAATTAGGGGCTGGGGCCAACGTCCTGACTTTC
TRBV27,TRBJ2-7,.,TRBD2,CATTRTSGIFEQYF,TGTGCCACCACCCGGACTAGCGGGATCTTCGAGCAGTACTTC
TRBV5-1,TRBJ2-7,.,.,CASSRTGSYEQYF,TGCGCCAGCAGTCGTACAGGATCTTACGAGCAGTACTTC
TRBV5-1,TRBJ1-2,.,TRBD1,CASSTIPKQGNYGYTF,TGCGCCAGCAGCACCATACCGAAACAGGGGAACTATGGCTACACCTTC
TRBV11-2,TRBJ1-5,.,.,CASSLGAGNQPQHF,TGTGCCAGCAGCTTAGGGGCAGGGAATCAGCCCCAGCATTTT
TRBV28,TRBJ1-1,.,.,CASSLFMGNTEAFF,TGTGCCAGCAGTTTATTCATGGGGAACACTGAAGCTTTCTTT
TRBV13,TRBJ2-7,.,TRBD1,CASSPRWTGGGEQYF,TGTGCCAGCAGCCCGCGCTGGACAGGGGGGGGCGAGCAGTACTTC
TRBV7-6,TRBJ1-3,.,.,CASSLASGMAGNTIYF,TGTGCCAGCAGCTTAGCGTCAGGGATGGCTGGAAACACCATATATTTT
TRBV6-1,TRBJ2-5,.,.,CASSRYHGGQETQYF,TGTGCCAGCAGTCGGTACCACGGAGGTCAAGAGACCCAGTACTTC
TRBV7-6,TRBJ1-4,.,TRBD1,CASSLDPGQRTEKLFF,TGTGCCAGCAGCTTAGACCCGGGACAGAGGACTGAAAAACTGTTTTTT
TRBV5-6,TRBJ1-2,.,.,CASSSGGINGYTF,TGTGCCAGCAGCTCAGGCGGGATTAATGGCTACACCTTC
TRBV4-1,TRBJ2-6,.,.,CASSLRNPRVPLVSGANVLTF,TGCGCCAGCAGCCTTCGCAACCCCAGGGTCCCCTTGGTTAGTGGGGCCAACGTCCTGACTTTC
TRBV25-1,TRBJ2-7,.,.,CASSEEGTGLYEQYF,TGTGCCAGCAGTGAAGAGGGCACGGGTCTCTACGAGCAGTACTTC
TRBV19,TRBJ2-7,.,TRBD1,CASSTAQGVHYEQYF,TGTGCCAGTAGTACTGCACAGGGGGTGCACTACGAGCAGTACTTC
TRBV11-2,TRBJ1-3,.,.,CASSFILSGNTIYF,TGTGCCAGCAGCTTCATCCTCTCTGGAAACACCATATATTTT
TRBV29-1,TRBJ2-3,.,.,CSVALTGARDTQYF,TGCAGCGTTGCGTTAACGGGCGCCAGAGATACGCAGTATTTT
TRBV10-3,TRBJ1-1,.,.,CAISSYTEAFF,TGTGCCATCAGCAGCTACACTGAAGCTTTCTTT
TRBV4-1,TRBJ2-7,.,.,CASSQDRARTYEQYF,TGCGCCAGCAGCCAAGACCGGGCCCGTACCTACGAGCAGTACTTC
TRBV29-1,TRBJ2-2,.,.,CSVESENTGELFF,TGCAGCGTTGAATCCGAGAACACCGGGGAGCTGTTTTTT
TRBV14,TRBJ2-5,once,TRBD2,CASSRRAGDPRETQYF,TGTGCCAGCAGCCGAAGAGCGGGGGATCCCCGAGAGACCCAGTACTTC
TRBV7-2,TRBJ2-3,.,.,CASSLGGASTDTQYF,TGTGCCAGCAGCTTAGGGGGGGCTAGCACAGATACGCAGTATTTT
TRBV2,TRBJ2-5,.,TRBD2,CASRGVAGGHQETQYF,TGTGCCAGCAGGGGAGTAGCGGGGGGGCATCAAGAGACCCAGTACTTC
TRBV7-9,TRBJ2-5,.,.,CASSPLRGAETQYF,TGTGCCAGCAGCCCCCTTAGGGGCGCGGAGACCCAGTACTTC
TRBV27,TRBJ2-2,.,TRBD1,CASTGQGIPGELFF,TGTGCCAGCACCGGACAGGGGATTCCCGGGGAGCTGTTTTTT
TRBV19,TRBJ1-5,.,.,CASSSPANQPQHF,TGTGCCAGTAGTTCGCCAGCTAATCAGCCCCAGCATTTT
TRBV29-1,TRBJ2-7,.,TRBD2,CSVEGVGAGVGNYEQYF,TGCAGCGTTGAAGGGGTCGGCGCGGGGGTGGGCAACTACGAGCAGTACTTC
TRBV11-1,TRBJ1-6,.,TRBD1,CASSSDPSRDRGSPLHF,TGTGCCAGCAGCTCCGACCCTTCCCGGGACAGGGGTTCACCCCTCCACTTT
TRBV5-1,TRBJ2-6,.,.,CASSQDSAASGANVLTF,TGCGCCAGCAGCCAGGACAGTGCCGCTTCTGGGGCCAACGTCCTGACTTTC